Following are 19 T cell receptor beta chains from one sample sequenced in a study of technical replicates of blood from a handful of donors. Some clones are missing from TCRdb's copy, which holds only in-frame ones; the method was immunoSEQ multiplex PCR. The repertoire holds tens of thousands of clones, with roughly 94% as singletons. The sample was T cells isolated from PBMCs. These receptors all stem from a human donor in good health.

The chain uses TRBV10-3 and TRBJ1-1; 8 positions agree with TRBD1. The ends lost 5 bases at V and 1 base at J; junction bases unmatched: 6. Germline V gives CDR1 ENHRY, CDR2 SYGVKD. The CDR3 runs to 15 residues. The CDR3 loop is CAISWDGTGNTEAFF. CDR3 DNA sequence: TGTGCCATCAGTTGGGATGGGACAGGGAACACTGAAGCTTTCTTT.

This chain links TRBV7-6 with TRBJ2-3; TRBD1 is a possible D gene (6 bases). The ends were cut back, 4 bases at V and 7 bases at J, with 24 bases in the middle. The CDR3 consists of 17 residues. CDR1 is SGHVS and CDR2 is FNYEAQ in the germline V gene. CDR3 amino acids: CASSSPFRTVDLNTQYF. CDR3 in DNA: TGTGCCAGCAGCTCGCCTTTTCGGACAGTAGACCTTAATACGCAGTATTTT.

The rearrangement uses TRBV11-2 and TRBJ2-1; 8 nucleotides align to TRBD2. The CDR3 has 15 amino acids. Germline values: CDR1 SGHAT, CDR2 FQNNGV. The V gene end was trimmed by 3 bases and the J gene end by 0 bases; junction bases not matched to a gene: 1. As DNA, the CDR3 is TGTGCCAGCAGCTTGGGACTAGTCTCCTACAATGAGCAGTTCTTC. The encoded protein is CASSLGLVSYNEQFF.

CDR3 sequence: CASSSTSDEQYF. The CDR3 DNA reads as TGCGCCAGCAGTTCGACTAGCGACGAGCAGTACTTC. This chain connects TRBV5-1 to TRBJ2-7; 8 bases match TRBD2. The CDR3 contains 12 residues. Germline loops: CDR1 SGHRS, CDR2 YFSETQ. J gave up 5 bases and V 5 bases, and 3 bases lay outside the gene matches.

Only a few counts were recorded for this clone. The V call is TRBV11-2, the J call TRBJ2-2; the match to TRBD1 covers 7 bases. The CDR3 has 14 residues. V was clipped by 6 bases and J by 6 bases; unmatched bases: 7. CDR1 and CDR2 from the germline V gene are SGHAT and FQNNGV. The CDR3 spells CASSFNRGSGELFF. The CDR3 DNA follows: TGTGCCAGCAGTTTCAACAGGGGATCCGGGGAGCTGTTTTTT.

The chain links TRBV29-1 to TRBJ2-2, with a tentative D call TRBD2 (5 bases). Trimming left V 5 bases short and J 5 bases short, with 9 bases between. From germline, CDR1 is SQVTM and CDR2 ANQGSEA. The CDR3 extends over 12 amino acids. In nucleotides, the CDR3 is TGCAGCGTTTCGGGGATGACCGGGGAGCTGTTTTTT. This sequence encodes CSVSGMTGELFF.

The J gene is TRBJ2-3, the V gene TRBV27, with 10 bases identical to TRBD2. The V gene's germline CDR1 is MNHEY and CDR2 SMNVEV (reference sequence). The V and J ends lost 5 bases and 2 bases, in that order; junction bases with no gene match: 7. CDR3 size: 16 residues. DNA for the CDR3: TGTGCCAGCAGTCTCCTAGCGGGAGCCCTCACAGATACGCAGTATTTT. Amino acid sequence: CASSLLAGALTDTQYF.

V and J are TRBV15 and TRBJ2-5, with D unresolved. Germline CDR1 LNHNV, CDR2 YYDKDF (reference sequence). The ends were cut back, 1 base at V and 2 bases at J, with 5 bases in the middle. This CDR3 is built from 13 residues. This chain's CDR3 is CATSRGVQETQYF. The CDR3 nucleotides read TGTGCCACCAGCAGAGGAGTGCAAGAGACCCAGTACTTC.

The genes are TRBV11-2 and TRBJ1-5; D is unresolved. Germline CDR1 SGHAT, CDR2 FQNNGV. The V end lost 4 bases, the J end lost 0 bases, and 7 bases lay between the germline ends. CDR3 length equals 14 residues. The CDR3 bases are TGTGCCAGCAGCTCAGTTTATAGCAATCAGCCCCAGCATTTT. Protein sequence: CASSSVYSNQPQHF.

The chain recombines TRBV5-4 with TRBJ2-5; TRBD2 matches at 7 bases. After removal of 3 bases from V and 5 bases from J, the junction contained 10 bases not matched to a gene. The CDR3 is made up of 15 amino acids. CDR1 is SGHNT, CDR2 YYREEE, per germline (reference sequence). This chain's CDR3 is CASSSGGGQRETQYF. The CDR3 region has the DNA TGTGCCAGCAGCTCCGGGGGAGGGCAGAGGGAGACCCAGTACTTC.

This clone appeared once. V and J are TRBV30 and TRBJ1-2, with D unresolved. Germline assignment: CDR1 GTSNPN and CDR2 SVGIG (reference sequence). Trimming removed 7 bases from V and 3 bases from J, with 9 bases in between. The CDR3 is 11 amino acids. CDR3 sequence: CAFLRDYGYTF. The DNA for the CDR3 is TGTGCCTTCCTCCGTGACTATGGCTACACCTTC.

The genes are TRBV5-1 and TRBJ2-5; 10 bases are shared with TRBD2. Germline V gives CDR1 SGHRS, CDR2 YFSETQ. V lost 3 bases and J lost 4; bases outside the gene matches: 12. CDR3 length: 17 amino acids. In nucleotides, the CDR3 is TGCGCCAGCAGCTCCGGGACTAGCGCCGTAAAGGGAGAGACCCAGTACTTC. Residues: CASSSGTSAVKGETQYF.

This chain connects TRBV29-1 to TRBJ1-5; 8 bases are shared with TRBD1. The CDR3 runs 14 residues. Unmatched junction bases numbered 6, after V lost 6 bases and J lost 2 bases. Germline CDR1 reads SQVTM; CDR2 reads ANQGSEA. CDR3 nucleotide sequence: TGCAGCGTGCAGGGGGCTAACGGCAATCAGCCCCAGCATTTT. Protein product: CSVQGANGNQPQHF.

This clone rates as medium-sized. The V gene is TRBV9, the J gene TRBJ2-2; 11 bases fit TRBD2. CDR1 is SGDLS and CDR2 is YYNGEE in the germline V gene. This CDR3 is 15 amino acids long. V was clipped by 3 bases and J by 2 bases; unmatched bases: 0. The DNA of the CDR3 is TGTGCCAGCAGCGGACTAGCGGGAAACACCGGGGAGCTGTTTTTT. It encodes CASSGLAGNTGELFF. The full variable domain, completed using reference TRBV9 and TRBJ2-2, is DSGVTQTPKHLITATGQRVTLRCSPRSGDLSVYWYQQSLDQGLQFLIQYYNGEERAKGNILERFSAQQFPDLHSELNLSSLELGDSALYFCASSGLAGNTGELFFGEGSRLTVL.

V usage is TRBV30 and J usage is TRBJ2-1; D is perhaps TRBD1 (6 bases). The CDR3 is 11 residues long. Trimming cost V 3 bases and J 9 bases, with 9 bases left between them. Per the germline V gene, CDR1 is GTSNPN and CDR2 is SVGIG (reference sequence). This CDR3 reads CAWSRDTEQFF. The DNA for the CDR3 is TGTGCCTGGAGCCGGGACACTGAGCAGTTCTTC.

The CDR3 DNA reads as TGCGCCAGCAGTCGCGGGACAGGGGAAGCTTTCTTT. This translates into CASSRGTGEAFF. The rearrangement links TRBV4-1 to TRBJ1-1, with TRBD1 identical over 9 bases. The CDR3 is 12 amino acids. Unmatched junction bases numbered 4, after V lost 6 bases and J lost 8 bases. CDR1 is MGHRA, CDR2 YSYEKL, per germline.

V gene TRBV11-2 combines with J gene TRBJ1-3; TRBD1 might be the D (6 bases). Germline V CDR1 and CDR2: SGHAT, FQNNGV. Trimming took 4 bases from V and 0 from J, leaving 13 bases between them. This CDR3 has 16 amino acids. CDR3 protein: CASSYMTGTSGNTIYF. CDR3 DNA: TGTGCCAGCAGCTATATGACAGGAACCTCTGGAAACACCATATATTTT.

The gene calls are TRBV11-3 and TRBJ2-5; D remains unclear. Trimming took 3 bases from V and 3 from J, leaving 2 bases between them. The CDR3 consists of 11 residues. The germline gives CDR1 SGHNT, CDR2 YENEEA. The CDR3, as DNA: TGTGCCAGCAGCTTCAAAGAGACCCAGTACTTC. Translating it yields CASSFKETQYF.

This chain joins TRBV6-1 and TRBJ2-1; 7 bases are shared with TRBD2. Germline V gene data show CDR1 as MNHNS and CDR2 as SASEGT. The CDR3 runs 14 residues. V shed 6 bases and J 12 bases; nucleotides not matched to a gene: 14. CDR3 sequence (DNA): TGTGCCAGCAGGGAACATAGCGGGCGAGCAGGGCAGTTCTTC. Translation: CASREHSGRAGQFF.